One sample yielded the 14 T cell receptor beta chains listed below, sequenced in a study of T-cell memory formation after mild COVID-19. TCRdb re-derived calls from the 5' RACE reads in MiXCR, one entry per CDR3 protein. Of 140,000 to 150,000 distinct CDR3 sequences listed, 15% to 20% were seen once; the top ten hold around 2.4%. Sequenced: PBMCs or a T cell subset sorted from them (not recorded which). These receptors all come from an adult woman who had mild COVID-19 (a few samples of this study predate the infection). Cell type and time point are not known.

The V and J genes are TRBV6-2 or TRBV6-3 and TRBJ2-7; the D gene is possibly TRBD2 (6 bases). CDR1 MNHEY and CDR2 SVGEGT come from the germline V gene. The CDR3 runs 16 residues. V gave up 4 bases and J gave up 2 bases, with 18 bases separating them. The CDR3 sequence is CASSFGRGSKTYEQYF. The CDR3 DNA sequence: TGTGCCAGCAGTTTCGGGCGGGGTTCAAAGACCTACGAGCAGTACTTC.

The V and J genes are TRBV13 and TRBJ2-7, with D tentatively TRBD1 or TRBD2 (5 bases each). The germline CDR1 and CDR2 sequences are PRHDT and FYEKMQ (reference sequence). Trimming removed 5 bases at V and 9 bases at J, with 14 bases between. The CDR3 loop spans 12 amino acids. For the CDR3, the DNA is TGTGCCAGCAGCCAGAACGGTGGGGGGCAGTACTTC. This sequence encodes CASSQNGGGQYF. Full variable domain (remainder filled in from reference TRBV13 and TRBJ2-7): AAGVIQSPRHLIKEKRETATLKCYPIPRHDTVYWYQQGPGQDPQFLISFYEKMQSDKGSIPDRFSAQQFSDYHSELNMSSLELGDSALYFCASSQNGGGQYFGPGTRLTVT.

V and J are TRBV7-2 and TRBJ2-7, with TRBD2 matching over 8 bases. Germline CDR1 is SGHTA and CDR2 is FQGNSA. The ends lost 0 bases at V and 2 bases at J; junction bases unmatched: 12. CDR3 length: 18 amino acids. The CDR3 reads CASSLAGGGLAGPYEQYF. The CDR3 DNA is TGTGCCAGCAGCTTAGCAGGTGGAGGTCTAGCGGGCCCCTACGAGCAGTACTTC.

The chain joins TRBV6-5 to TRBJ1-1; D perhaps matches TRBD1 (5 bases). The CDR3 consists of 14 residues. In germline, CDR1 is MNHEY, CDR2 SVGAGI. Trimming stripped 0 bases from V and 1 base from J, with 6 bases between. CDR3: CASSYSTGNTEAFF. CDR3 coding DNA: TGTGCCAGCAGTTACTCAACAGGGAACACTGAAGCTTTCTTT.

The gene calls are TRBV12-3 or TRBV12-4 and TRBJ2-2; D gene uncertain. The CDR3 is 15 amino acids. Deletions cut 5 bases from V and 4 bases from J, with 14 bases between. The CDR3 sequence: CASSQQWAGTGELFF. In DNA form, the CDR3 reads TGTGCCAGCAGTCAACAGTGGGCTGGCACCGGGGAGCTGTTTTTT.

This rearrangement joins TRBV7-6 to TRBJ2-1, with 9 positions matching TRBD2. The ends lost 3 bases at V and 6 bases at J; junction bases unmatched: 12. The CDR3 length is 17 residues. Germline lookup yields CDR1 SGHVS and CDR2 FNYEAQ. The CDR3 region has the DNA TGTGCCAGCAGCTTTCAACGTAGCGGGAGCTTAAGCAATGAGCAGTTCTTC. This codes for CASSFQRSGSLSNEQFF.

This clonotype has just a few counts. J is TRBJ2-2 and V is TRBV29-1; possibly TRBD2 for D (7 bases). Trimming took off 7 bases at V and 4 bases at J, with 16 bases between the two ends. The CDR3 loop spans 14 amino acids. Germline CDR1 SQVTM, CDR2 ANQGSEA. This CDR3 reads CSAVWGGSTGELFF. The CDR3 nucleotides are TGCAGCGCCGTGTGGGGGGGCTCCACCGGGGAGCTGTTTTTT.

The V gene is TRBV4-2, the J gene TRBJ2-1; 10 nucleotides align to TRBD2. CDR3 length: 14 residues. Trimming at V came to 1 base and at J to 14 bases, leaving 8 bases not matched to a gene. Germline values: CDR1 LGHNA, CDR2 YNFKEQ. CDR3 nucleotides: TGTGCCAGCAGCCAAGGTCAGCGGGGGGGCCGGAAGTTCTTC. Translation: CASSQGQRGGRKFF.

V gene TRBV6-5 combines with J gene TRBJ2-7; TRBD1 or TRBD2 may be the D gene (7 bases each). Germline assignment: CDR1 MNHEY and CDR2 SVGAGI. Trimming took 4 bases from V and 3 from J, leaving 16 bases between them. The CDR3 sequence is 15 residues long. Here the CDR3 DNA reads TGTGCCAGCAGTTCTGGGAGGGGGCAGCTCTACGAGCAGTACTTC. Protein product: CASSSGRGQLYEQYF.

There are a few counts of this clonotype. The chain carries TRBV7-3 and TRBJ2-1; 14 bases are a match to TRBD2. V dropped 5 bases and J dropped 10; count of bases not matched to a gene: 4. There are 14 residues in the CDR3. Germline CDR1 is SGHTA and CDR2 is FQGTGA. CDR3 loop: CASSGTSGSREQFF. CDR3 nucleotide sequence: TGTGCCAGCAGCGGGACTAGCGGGAGCAGGGAGCAGTTCTTC. The full variable domain, rest sourced from reference TRBV7-3 and TRBJ2-1, is GAGVSQTPSNKVTEKGKYVELRCDPISGHTALYWYRQSLGQGPEFLIYFQGTGAADDSGLPNDRFFAVRPEGSVSTLKIQRTERGDSAVYLCASSGTSGSREQFFGPGTRLTVL.

The sample holds a few counts of this clonotype. The rearrangement links TRBV7-9 to TRBJ2-2; no clear D. This CDR3 contains 12 residues. Germline CDR1 and CDR2: SEHNR and FQNEAQ (reference sequence). Between the trimmed V and J ends, which lost 1 base and 13 bases, there was a span of 10 bases. For the CDR3, the DNA is TGTGCCAGCAGCTTAGAACTCGGTCGGCTGTTTTTT. It translates to CASSLELGRLFF. Combining the CDR3 with reference TRBV7-9 and TRBJ2-2 gives the whole variable domain DTGVSQNPRHKITKRGQNVTFRCDPISEHNRLYWYRQTLGQGPEFLTYFQNEAQLEKSRLLSDRFSAERPKGSFSTLEIQRTEQGDSAMYLCASSLELGRLFFGEGSRLTVL.

This clonotype was recorded at least ten times. The chain combines TRBV20-1 with TRBJ2-3, with D possibly matching TRBD2 (5 bases). The length of the CDR3 is 15 residues. Germline CDR1 and CDR2: DFQATT and SNEGSKA (reference sequence). The ends were cut back, 2 bases at V and 0 bases at J, with 12 bases in the middle. The CDR3: CSARQDSLSTDTQYF. Here the CDR3 DNA reads TGCAGTGCTAGACAGGACTCCTTGAGCACAGATACGCAGTATTTT.

This clonotype was detected a few times. The gene calls are TRBV9 and TRBJ2-2; no clear D. The CDR3 is 14 residues long. V was pared by 0 bases and J by 4 bases, with 7 bases between. Looked up from germline, CDR1 is SGDLS and CDR2 is YYNGEE. CDR3 region: CASSVVPSTGELFF. Written as DNA, the CDR3 is TGTGCCAGCAGCGTAGTCCCGAGCACCGGGGAGCTGTTTTTT.

This clonotype was detected only a few times. CDR3 in amino acids: CASSQVGTDRGEQYF. In DNA form, the CDR3 reads TGCGCCAGCAGCCAGGTCGGTACCGACAGGGGCGAGCAGTACTTC. The rearrangement links TRBV4-3 to TRBJ2-7; 8 bases fit TRBD1. Per germline, CDR1 LGHNA and CDR2 YSLEER. CDR3 length: 15 residues. The V and J ends lost 3 bases and 6 bases, in that order; junction bases with no gene match: 10.